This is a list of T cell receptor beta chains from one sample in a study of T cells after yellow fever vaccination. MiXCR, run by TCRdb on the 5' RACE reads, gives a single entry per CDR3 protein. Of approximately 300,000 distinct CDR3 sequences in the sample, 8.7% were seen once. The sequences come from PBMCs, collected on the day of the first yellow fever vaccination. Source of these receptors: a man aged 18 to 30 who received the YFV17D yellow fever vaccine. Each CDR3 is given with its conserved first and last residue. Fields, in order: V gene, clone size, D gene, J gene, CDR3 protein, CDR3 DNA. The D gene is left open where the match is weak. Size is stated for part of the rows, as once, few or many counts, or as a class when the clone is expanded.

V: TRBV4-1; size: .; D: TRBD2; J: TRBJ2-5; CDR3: CAGSTLASGGQETQYF; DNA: TGCGCCGGCAGCACCCTGGCTAGCGGGGGGCAAGAGACCCAGTACTTC
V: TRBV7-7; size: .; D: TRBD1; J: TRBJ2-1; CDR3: CASSLSQGAHNEQFF; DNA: TGTGCTAGCAGCTTAAGCCAGGGGGCTCACAATGAGCAGTTCTTC
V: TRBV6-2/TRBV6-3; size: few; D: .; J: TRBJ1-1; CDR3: CASSWGSGEAFF; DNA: TGTGCCAGCAGTTGGGGATCCGGGGAAGCTTTCTTT
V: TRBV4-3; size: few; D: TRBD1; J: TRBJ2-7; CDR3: CASSPYSGQGYEQYF; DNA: TGCGCCAGCAGCCCGTATTCGGGACAGGGATACGAGCAGTACTTC
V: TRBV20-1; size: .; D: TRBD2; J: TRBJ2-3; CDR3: CSAVGTSGGMDTQYF; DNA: TGCAGTGCTGTGGGGACTAGCGGGGGGATGGATACGCAGTATTTT
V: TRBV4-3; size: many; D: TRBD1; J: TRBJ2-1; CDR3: CASSPRGPPYNEQFF; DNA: TGCGCCAGCAGCCCGAGGGGGCCCCCCTACAATGAGCAGTTCTTC
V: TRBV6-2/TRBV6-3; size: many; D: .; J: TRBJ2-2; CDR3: CATGAQLRELFF; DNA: TGTGCCACCGGCGCTCAGTTACGGGAGCTGTTTTTT
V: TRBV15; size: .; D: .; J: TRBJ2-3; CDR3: CATSTAPGHYTDTQYF; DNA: TGTGCCACCAGCACGGCGCCGGGACACTACACAGATACGCAGTATTTT
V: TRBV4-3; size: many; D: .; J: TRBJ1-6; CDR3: CASSQEAKDSPLHF; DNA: TGCGCCAGCAGCCAAGAAGCTAAGGATTCACCCCTCCACTTT
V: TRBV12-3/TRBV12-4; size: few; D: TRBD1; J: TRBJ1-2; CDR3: CASSPARDRKDYGYTF; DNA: TGTGCCAGCAGCCCCGCCCGGGACAGGAAGGACTATGGCTACACCTTC
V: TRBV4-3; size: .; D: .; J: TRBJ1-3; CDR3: CASSQEVTYYGNTIYF; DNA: TGCGCCAGCAGCCAAGAAGTGACGTACTATGGAAACACCATATATTTT
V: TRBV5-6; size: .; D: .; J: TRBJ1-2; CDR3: CASSLGGLNGYTF; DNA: TGTGCCAGCAGCCTGGGGGGGTTGAATGGCTACACCTTC
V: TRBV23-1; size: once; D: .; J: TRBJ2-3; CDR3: CASSQGYTTSGSDTQYF; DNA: TGCGCCAGCAGTCAGGGTTACACAACGTCTGGATCAGATACGCAGTATTTT
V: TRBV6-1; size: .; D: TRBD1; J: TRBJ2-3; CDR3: CASSDGQGAIDTQYF; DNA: TGTGCCAGCAGTGACGGACAGGGGGCAATTGATACGCAGTATTTT
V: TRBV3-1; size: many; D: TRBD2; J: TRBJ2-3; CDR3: CASSQVAGGHLTQYF; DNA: TGTGCCAGCAGCCAAGTGGCGGGGGGGCATCTGACGCAGTATTTT
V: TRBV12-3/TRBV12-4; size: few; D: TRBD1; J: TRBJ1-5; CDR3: CASSRDRGLRSNQPQHF; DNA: TGTGCCAGCAGCAGGGACAGGGGGCTTCGGAGCAATCAGCCCCAGCATTTT
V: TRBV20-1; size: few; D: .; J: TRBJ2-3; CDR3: CSARPPFRGADTQYF; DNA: TGCAGTGCTAGACCCCCTTTTCGGGGAGCAGATACGCAGTATTTT
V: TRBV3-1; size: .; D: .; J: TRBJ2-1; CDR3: CASSQGGLHSIEQFF; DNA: TGTGCCAGCAGCCAAGGGGGGCTCCATTCCATTGAGCAGTTCTTC
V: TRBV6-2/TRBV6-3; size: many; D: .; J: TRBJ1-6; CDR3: CASSRDGANSPLHF; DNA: TGTGCCAGCAGTCGGGACGGTGCGAATTCACCCCTCCACTTT
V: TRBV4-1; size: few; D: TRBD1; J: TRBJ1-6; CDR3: CASSQPRQGSNSPLHF; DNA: TGCGCCAGCAGCCAACCGAGACAGGGGAGTAATTCACCCCTCCACTTT
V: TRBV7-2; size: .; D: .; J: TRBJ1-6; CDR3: CASSLLERVNSPLHF; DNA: TGTGCCAGCAGTCTCCTGGAGAGGGTGAATTCACCCCTCCACTTT
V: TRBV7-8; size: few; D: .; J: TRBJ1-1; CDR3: CASSREPINTEAFF; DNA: TGTGCCAGCAGCCGCGAACCCATAAACACTGAAGCTTTCTTT
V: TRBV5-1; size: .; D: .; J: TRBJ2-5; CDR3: CASSGPGSQETQYF; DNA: TGCGCCAGCAGCGGTCCAGGGTCCCAAGAGACCCAGTACTTC
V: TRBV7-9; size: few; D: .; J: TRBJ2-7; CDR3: CASSSDRETEYF; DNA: TGTGCCAGCAGCTCCGACCGGGAGACGGAGTACTTC
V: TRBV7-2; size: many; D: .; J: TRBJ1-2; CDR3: CASSGSNLYGYTF; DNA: TGTGCCAGCAGCGGCTCGAACCTCTATGGCTACACCTTC
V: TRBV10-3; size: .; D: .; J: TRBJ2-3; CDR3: CASKLGSSADTQYF; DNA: TGTGCCAGCAAGCTAGGGTCGTCCGCAGATACGCAGTATTTT
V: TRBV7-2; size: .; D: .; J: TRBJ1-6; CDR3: CASSVQQGFTYNSPLHF; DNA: TGTGCCAGCAGCGTACAACAGGGTTTTACCTATAATTCACCCCTCCACTTT